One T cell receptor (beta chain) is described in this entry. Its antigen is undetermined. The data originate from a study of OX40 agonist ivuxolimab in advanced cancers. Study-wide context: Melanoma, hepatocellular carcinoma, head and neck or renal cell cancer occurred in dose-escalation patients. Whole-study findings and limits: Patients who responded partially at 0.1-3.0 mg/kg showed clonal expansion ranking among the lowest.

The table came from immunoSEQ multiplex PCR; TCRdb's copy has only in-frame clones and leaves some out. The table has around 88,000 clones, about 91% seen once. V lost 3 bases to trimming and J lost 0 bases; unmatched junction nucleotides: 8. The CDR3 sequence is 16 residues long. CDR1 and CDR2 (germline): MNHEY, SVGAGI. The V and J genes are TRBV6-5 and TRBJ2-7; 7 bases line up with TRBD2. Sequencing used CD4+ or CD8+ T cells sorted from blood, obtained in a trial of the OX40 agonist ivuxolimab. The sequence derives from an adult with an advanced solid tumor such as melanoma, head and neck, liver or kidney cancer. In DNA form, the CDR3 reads TGTGCCAGCAGTTATGGGAGGGAGCCTAGCTCCTACGAGCAGTACTTC. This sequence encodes CASSYGREPSSYEQYF.